Listed here are 21 T cell receptor beta chains from one sample, sequenced in a study of blood T cell repertoires in COVID-19. Measured with immunoSEQ multiplex PCR; TCRdb has only the in-frame clones, and not every one. The table lists 150,000 to 200,000 clones, roughly four fifths of them singletons, with 11% in the top ten. Sequenced input: peripheral blood. The receptors derive from a man between 60 and 75 years old with active or convalescent COVID-19.

The rearrangement joins TRBV6-2 or TRBV6-3 to TRBJ1-6; tentative D call: TRBD1 (6 bases). The CDR3 is made up of 15 amino acids. Looked up from germline, CDR1 is MNHEY and CDR2 is SVGEGT. V was pared by 0 bases and J by 10 bases, with 13 bases between. In DNA form, the CDR3 reads TGTGCCAGCAGTTACTCGACAGGCGCTTTCTCACCCCTCCACTTT. Translated: CASSYSTGAFSPLHF.

The chain recombines TRBV6-6 with TRBJ2-5; TRBD1 matches 9 bases. Per the germline V gene, CDR1 is MNHNY and CDR2 is SVGAGI (reference sequence). V trimming: 4 bases; J trimming: 1 base; junction bases outside the gene matches: 4. The CDR3 runs to 15 residues. The CDR3 DNA reads as TGTGCCAGCAGTTCGGGACAGGGTACCCAAGAGACCCAGTACTTC. Translating it yields CASSSGQGTQETQYF.

CDR3 loop: CSVRQGGTTNEKLFF. The CDR3, as DNA: TGCAGCGTCAGACAGGGGGGAACAACTAATGAAAAACTGTTTTTT. The chain combines TRBV29-1 with TRBJ1-4, with 9 bases aligning to TRBD1. V lost 6 bases, J lost 0 bases, and 5 bases stayed unmatched. The CDR3 consists of 15 residues. Germline V lookup: CDR1 SQVTM, CDR2 ANQGSEA. The entire variable domain, with the rest obtained from reference TRBV29-1 and TRBJ1-4, is as follows: SAVISQKPSRDICQRGTSLTIQCQVDSQVTMMFWYRQQPGQSLTLIATANQGSEATYESGFVIDKFPISRPNLTFSTLTVSNMSPEDSSIYLCSVRQGGTTNEKLFFGSGTQLSVL.

CDR3 residues: CASSYTPNTEAFF. DNA of the CDR3: TGTGCCAGCAGTTACACACCGAACACTGAAGCTTTCTTT. The genes are TRBV6-5 and TRBJ1-1; D is undetermined. The CDR3 totals 13 residues. The germline V gene encodes CDR1 MNHEY and CDR2 SVGAGI. V lost 2 bases to trimming and J lost 1 base, with 5 bases between them.

This clone was detected a few times. The V gene is TRBV2, the J gene TRBJ1-6; no definite D call. With 7 bases removed from V and 7 bases from J, the gap between germline ends came to 8 bases. CDR3 size: 12 residues. Germline V CDR1 and CDR2: SNHLY, FYNNEI. The CDR3 reads CASNGENSPLHF. The CDR3 region has the DNA TGTGCCAGCAACGGGGAAAATTCACCCCTCCACTTT.

The chain combines TRBV9 with TRBJ1-2; no clear D. The V and J ends lost 4 bases and 3 bases respectively, with 10 bases between them. There are 13 residues in the CDR3. The germline V gene has CDR1 SGDLS and CDR2 YYNGEE. As DNA, the CDR3 is TGTGCCAGCAGCCCCCCCTCTCACTATGGCTACACCTTC. Encoded protein: CASSPPSHYGYTF.

The chain links TRBV19 to TRBJ2-2; a possible D gene is TRBD1 (6 bases). V was pared by 3 bases and J by 6 bases, with 14 bases between. The CDR3 covers 15 residues. Germline CDR1 reads LNHDA; CDR2 reads SQIVND (reference sequence). The CDR3, as DNA: TGTGCCAGTAGTATTAGTCAGCAGGGGCCCGGGGAGCTGTTTTTT. It specifies CASSISQQGPGELFF.

The chain employs TRBV5-4 and TRBJ2-1; 7 nucleotides match TRBD2. Looked up from germline, CDR1 is SGHNT and CDR2 is YYREEE (reference sequence). Trimming at V came to 4 bases and at J to 2 bases, leaving 9 bases not matched to a gene. The length of the CDR3 is 16 residues. The CDR3 DNA reads TGTGCCAGCAGCCAACGAGCGGGGCCGACCTACAATGAGCAGTTCTTC. The encoded protein is CASSQRAGPTYNEQFF.

The chain couples TRBV6-1 to TRBJ2-7; 8 nucleotides align to TRBD2. V trimming: 6 bases; J trimming: 6 bases; junction bases outside the gene matches: 10. Germline CDR1 MNHNS, CDR2 SASEGT. The CDR3 has 14 residues. The DNA for the CDR3 is TGTGCCAGCAGCCCGGGAGCGGCGGGAGGCGAGCAGTACTTC. Its protein product is CASSPGAAGGEQYF.

The chain employs TRBV5-1 and TRBJ2-1, with 9 bases aligning to TRBD2. Germline V gives CDR1 SGHRS, CDR2 YFSETQ. This CDR3 has 15 amino acids. V lost 4 bases and J lost 8; bases outside the gene matches: 10. CDR3 in amino acids: CASSPGTSLLDEQFF. The CDR3 nucleotides read TGCGCCAGCAGCCCAGGGACTAGCCTGCTCGATGAGCAGTTCTTC.

The CDR3 here is CASSRQGARGTEAFF. The DNA of the CDR3 is TGTGCCAGCAGCAGACAGGGGGCGCGCGGCACTGAAGCTTTCTTT. V is TRBV28 and J is TRBJ1-1; 10 nucleotides match TRBD1. Germline-derived CDR1 and CDR2 are MDHEN and SYDVKM. The V segment lost 6 bases and the J segment 4 bases; nucleotides outside the gene matches: 8. The CDR3 contains 15 residues.

This clone was picked up many times. This chain joins TRBV6-5 and TRBJ1-1; D not resolved. This CDR3 region has 15 residues. V lost 0 bases and J lost 0, with 8 bases in between. Germline values: CDR1 MNHEY, CDR2 SVGAGI. In DNA form, the CDR3 reads TGTGCCAGCAGTTACTCGACTGTCATGAACACTGAAGCTTTCTTT. Its translation is CASSYSTVMNTEAFF.

The chain combines TRBV11-2 with TRBJ2-1; weak D call: TRBD1 (5 bases). Germline lookup yields CDR1 SGHAT and CDR2 FQNNGV. The ends were cut back, 5 bases at V and 0 bases at J, with 11 bases in the middle. The CDR3 runs 15 residues. The CDR3 DNA follows: TGTGCCAGCAGCCTCCCCAGGGACTCCTACAATGAGCAGTTCTTC. This encodes CASSLPRDSYNEQFF.

The chain is built from TRBV6-5 and TRBJ1-6, with D possibly matching TRBD1 (5 bases). In germline, CDR1 is MNHEY, CDR2 SVGAGI. V was trimmed by 6 bases and J by 3 bases, leaving 12 bases between them. The CDR3 length is 15 residues. This CDR3 is CASRPGLNYNSPLHF. The CDR3 coding sequence is TGTGCCAGCAGACCGGGACTGAACTATAATTCACCCCTCCACTTT.

This clone came up a few times. The genes are TRBV5-1 and TRBJ2-4; D call uncertain. The germline V and J ends were trimmed by 4 bases and 1 base, with 15 bases remaining between them. This CDR3 comprises 16 residues. Germline-derived CDR1 and CDR2 are SGHRS and YFSETQ. The CDR3 here is CASSELGSSAKNIQYF. The CDR3 nucleotides are TGCGCCAGCAGCGAGCTAGGCTCCTCGGCCAAAAACATTCAGTACTTC.

The chain carries TRBV5-1 and TRBJ2-1; 7 positions match TRBD1. V lost 0 bases to trimming and J lost 5 bases; unmatched junction nucleotides: 5. CDR1 is SGHRS, CDR2 YFSETQ, per germline. The CDR3 runs 15 residues. DNA for the CDR3: TGCGCCAGCAGCTTGGAGGGGGCTTTTAACAATGAGCAGTTCTTC. Its protein product is CASSLEGAFNNEQFF.

The chain joins TRBV3-1 (or the pseudogene TRBV3-2) to TRBJ2-3, with D perhaps TRBD2 (6 bases). The CDR3 contains 14 residues. Trimming cost V 4 bases and J 5 bases, with 13 bases left between them. Per the germline V gene, CDR1 is LGHDT and CDR2 is YNNKEL (reference sequence). In nucleotides, the CDR3 is TGTGCCAGCAGCCTAAACGGGAGAGAAGATACGCAGTATTTT. Amino acids: CASSLNGREDTQYF.

This rearrangement joins TRBV11-2 to TRBJ2-7, with 12 bases lining up with TRBD2. There are 15 residues in the CDR3. Germline V gives CDR1 SGHAT, CDR2 FQNNGV. V lost 3 bases to trimming and J lost 7 bases; unmatched junction nucleotides: 7. CDR3 sequence (DNA): TGTGCCAGCAGCTTTCTAGCGGGAGGGCATCAGGAGCAGTACTTC. This translates into CASSFLAGGHQEQYF.

V is TRBV19 and J is TRBJ2-5; a weak D match, TRBD1 (6 bases). There are 15 residues in the CDR3. Trimming cost V 7 bases and J 5 bases, with 20 bases left between them. Germline assignment: CDR1 LNHDA and CDR2 SQIVND (reference sequence). CDR3 coding DNA: TGTGCCAGTACATCAGGGGCAAGCCTCAGGGAGACCCAGTACTTC. Protein sequence: CASTSGASLRETQYF.

The table lists this clone with many counts. Here the CDR3 DNA reads TGTGCCAGCAGCTCTTGGTTATGGGACAGGGCCTACGAGCAGTACTTC. It codes for CASSSWLWDRAYEQYF. V is TRBV3-1 (or the pseudogene TRBV3-2) and J is TRBJ2-7, with 9 bases fitting TRBD1. After removal of 5 bases from V and 2 bases from J, the junction contained 10 bases not matched to a gene. The CDR3 contains 16 residues. Germline V gives CDR1 LGHDT, CDR2 YNNKEL (reference sequence).

The J gene is TRBJ2-3, the V gene TRBV2, with TRBD1 matching 8 bases. V gave up 5 bases and J gave up 5 bases; unmatched junction bases: 6. The CDR3 is 14 amino acids. Germline V gene data show CDR1 as SNHLY and CDR2 as FYNNEI. CDR3 nucleotides: TGTGCCAGCAGTAAGGACAGGGCTGGAGATACGCAGTATTTT. Translation: CASSKDRAGDTQYF.